What follows are 19 T cell receptor beta chains derived from one specimen sequenced in a study of technical replicates of blood from a few donors. Profiling relied on immunoSEQ multiplex PCR, and the TCRdb table lists in-frame clones only, not all of them. The data show around 80,000 clones, with 93% seen just once and about 0.23% held by the top ten. Sequenced: T cells isolated from PBMCs. Receptors originate from a human donor in good health.

This chain joins TRBV10-3 and TRBJ1-5, with a tentative D call TRBD1 (6 bases). The CDR3 totals 14 residues. The germline V and J ends were trimmed by 8 bases and 3 bases, with 14 bases remaining between them. Germline loops: CDR1 ENHRY, CDR2 SYGVKD. In nucleotides, the CDR3 is TGTGCCATCGGAATGCAGGGGTCCAATCAGCCCCAGCATTTT. Translated, it gives CAIGMQGSNQPQHF.

The rearrangement uses TRBV5-1 and TRBJ2-2; 7 bases fit TRBD2. Germline CDR1 is SGHRS and CDR2 is YFSETQ. CDR3 length: 15 amino acids. V lost 4 bases to trimming and J lost 1 base; unmatched junction nucleotides: 4. The CDR3 is CASSRDYQNTGELFF. CDR3 bases: TGCGCCAGCAGCAGGGACTACCAGAACACCGGGGAGCTGTTTTTT.

The gene calls are TRBV5-4 and TRBJ1-3; D uncertain. CDR3 size: 17 residues. Germline V CDR1 and CDR2: SGHNT, YYREEE (reference sequence). The germline V and J ends were trimmed by 2 bases and 1 base, with 16 bases remaining between them. The CDR3 protein is CASSFDPGRESGNTIYF. The CDR3 DNA reads TGTGCCAGCAGCTTCGACCCGGGTCGAGAATCTGGAAACACCATATATTTT.

The J gene is TRBJ2-1, the V gene TRBV6-6, with TRBD2 identical over 10 bases. Germline CDR1 is MNHNY and CDR2 is SVGAGI (reference sequence). Unmatched junction bases numbered 4, after V lost 8 bases and J lost 3 bases. The CDR3 runs 14 residues. The CDR3 nucleotides are TGTGCCAGCCTCGGACTAGCGGACTACAATGAGCAGTTCTTC. This translates into CASLGLADYNEQFF.

V usage is TRBV2 and J usage is TRBJ2-5; 10 nucleotides agree with TRBD1. The CDR3 has 16 amino acids. Germline CDR1 is SNHLY and CDR2 is FYNNEI. V shed 4 bases, J shed 2 bases, and the junction held 7 bases outside the gene matches. Here the CDR3 reads CASSADRGGSQETQYF. The CDR3 nucleotides read TGTGCCAGCAGTGCGGACAGGGGGGGTAGTCAAGAGACCCAGTACTTC. The whole variable domain, filled in from reference TRBV2 and TRBJ2-5, reads EPEVTQTPSHQVTQMGQEVILRCVPISNHLYFYWYRQILGQKVEFLVSFYNNEISEKSEIFDDQFSVERPDGSNFTLKIRSTKLEDSAMYFCASSADRGGSQETQYFGPGTRLLVL.

V usage is TRBV29-1 and J usage is TRBJ1-1; D possibly corresponds to TRBD1 (6 bases). Trimming took 3 bases from V and 1 from J, leaving 15 bases between them. This CDR3 is built from 15 residues. Germline values: CDR1 SQVTM, CDR2 ANQGSEA. This chain's CDR3 is CSVEGVPGQNTEAFF. The CDR3 DNA sequence: TGCAGCGTTGAGGGGGTCCCGGGACAGAACACTGAAGCTTTCTTT.

The gene calls are TRBV6-6 and TRBJ2-2, with no clear D. Trimming pared 2 bases from V and 3 bases from J, leaving 10 bases between. The germline gives CDR1 MNHNY, CDR2 SVGAGI (reference sequence). CDR3 length: 15 amino acids. CDR3 sequence: CASSYGLLDTGELFF. CDR3 in DNA: TGTGCCAGCAGTTACGGTCTTCTAGACACCGGGGAGCTGTTTTTT.

The V gene is TRBV6-6, the J gene TRBJ1-4; D is unclear. Germline V CDR1 and CDR2: MNHNY, SVGAGI (reference sequence). V was pared by 0 bases and J by 7 bases, with 6 bases between. The CDR3 contains 13 residues. The CDR3 region has the DNA TGTGCCAGCAGTTACTCCACGGGTGAAAAACTGTTTTTT. This encodes CASSYSTGEKLFF.

The chain couples TRBV29-1 to TRBJ2-7, with D maybe TRBD1 (6 bases). The V gene lost 4 bases and the J gene lost 6 bases, with 10 bases spanning the gap. Germline values: CDR1 SQVTM, CDR2 ANQGSEA. The CDR3 loop spans 11 amino acids. The CDR3 DNA is TGCAGCGTTGGAACAGGGTTCGAGCAGTACTTC. This translates into CSVGTGFEQYF.

The table lists this clone with a few counts. This chain connects TRBV7-9 to TRBJ2-2, with D uncertain. Germline V gene data show CDR1 as SEHNR and CDR2 as FQNEAQ (reference sequence). The CDR3 loop spans 16 amino acids. With 5 bases removed from V and 2 bases from J, the gap between germline ends came to 15 bases. CDR3 sequence (DNA): TGTGCCAGCAGCCCCCTCTTGCCCTATAACACCGGGGAGCTGTTTTTT. It specifies CASSPLLPYNTGELFF.

This chain connects TRBV9 to TRBJ1-3, with 9 bases identical to TRBD1. V lost 4 bases to trimming and J lost 2 bases; unmatched junction nucleotides: 16. Looked up from germline, CDR1 is SGDLS and CDR2 is YYNGEE. This CDR3 is 19 amino acids long. This CDR3 is CASSIGQGTYLGAGNTIYF. DNA of the CDR3: TGTGCCAGCAGCATCGGACAGGGGACGTACCTTGGGGCTGGAAACACCATATATTTT.

The count of this clone is one. The chain combines TRBV18 with TRBJ1-2; 7 bases map to TRBD1. The trim removed 0 bases at V and 5 bases at J, leaving 3 bases unmatched. The CDR3 is made up of 14 amino acids. The germline V gene encodes CDR1 KGHSH and CDR2 LQKENI. CDR3: CASSPPGQSYGYTF. The CDR3 DNA sequence: TGTGCCAGCTCACCACCGGGACAGTCATATGGCTACACCTTC.

The J gene is TRBJ1-2, the V gene TRBV4-1, with D uncertain. Germline lookup yields CDR1 MGHRA and CDR2 YSYEKL. Trimming left V 3 bases short and J 2 bases short, with 19 bases between. The CDR3 contains 17 residues. The CDR3 protein is CASSQLATETRNYGYTF. In nucleotides, the CDR3 is TGCGCCAGCAGCCAGCTTGCAACAGAGACCCGAAACTATGGCTACACCTTC.

This clone was seen a few times. The rearrangement joins TRBV11-3 to TRBJ1-6, with D possibly being TRBD1 (6 bases). V was trimmed by 1 base and J by 7 bases, leaving 11 bases between them. Germline-derived CDR1 and CDR2 are SGHNT and YENEEA. This CDR3 has 15 residues. This CDR3 is CASSLGTTGNSPLHF. The CDR3 nucleotides read TGTGCCAGCAGCTTAGGCACCACAGGGAATTCACCCCTCCACTTT.

This chain links TRBV18 with TRBJ1-1; D ambiguous. V lost 1 base and J lost 11, with 14 bases in between. Germline CDR1 reads KGHSH; CDR2 reads LQKENI. The CDR3 has 13 residues. CDR3 DNA sequence: TGTGCCAGCTCACCACGGGCCATCCCCGCGGCTTTCTTT. This encodes CASSPRAIPAAFF.

This clone appeared a single time. The V and J genes are TRBV11-2 and TRBJ2-1, with TRBD2 identical over 12 bases. CDR3 length: 13 amino acids. V was pared by 6 bases and J by 10 bases, with 4 bases of the junction left unmatched. Germline V gives CDR1 SGHAT, CDR2 FQNNGV. The CDR3 here is CASRLAGGVEQFF. CDR3 nucleotides: TGTGCCAGCAGACTAGCGGGAGGCGTGGAGCAGTTCTTC. The complete variable domain, with remaining parts taken from reference TRBV11-2 and TRBJ2-1, reads EAGVAQSPRYKIIEKRQSVAFWCNPISGHATLYWYQQILGQGPKLLIQFQNNGVVDDSQLPKDRFSAERLKGVDSTLKIQPAKLEDSAVYLCASRLAGGVEQFFGPGTRLTVL.

The rearrangement links TRBV15 to TRBJ2-1, with D possibly matching TRBD1 (5 bases). The CDR3 is made up of 14 amino acids. Per germline, CDR1 LNHNV and CDR2 YYDKDF (reference sequence). The V gene lost 9 bases and the J gene lost 0 bases, with 12 bases spanning the gap. In nucleotides, the CDR3 is TGTGCCACACAGGACCGCAGCTCCTACAATGAGCAGTTCTTC. Its translation is CATQDRSSYNEQFF.

The J gene is TRBJ2-1, the V gene TRBV29-1; the match to TRBD1 covers 9 bases. The CDR3 runs 15 residues. Germline values: CDR1 SQVTM, CDR2 ANQGSEA. Trimming took 6 bases from V and 5 from J; bases not matched to a gene: 11. CDR3 sequence: CSVGWTGALDNEQFF. CDR3 DNA: TGCAGCGTAGGATGGACAGGGGCGCTGGACAATGAGCAGTTCTTC.

The rearrangement joins TRBV9 to TRBJ1-2; tentatively, D is TRBD1 (5 bases). The CDR3 covers 13 residues. Germline CDR1 SGDLS, CDR2 YYNGEE. Deletions cut 4 bases from V and 8 bases from J, with 15 bases between. CDR3 nucleotides: TGTGCCAGCAGCTTGCAGGGCCGTGGGGGCTACACCTTC. Protein product: CASSLQGRGGYTF.